This TCR beta chain was captured by sequencing in a study of T and B cells in COVID-19 patients. Overall study: Blood was sampled from COVID-19 patients who were either actively infected or recovered. In the active-infection cohort, 18 of 20 patients had comorbidities linked to unfavorable COVID-19 outcome. Notes on the study in general: In COVID-19 patients, T cell receptor beta variable and joining gene use was reportedly strongly skewed. Sorted SARS-CoV-2-responsive or tetramer+ T cells and CD4+, regulatory and CD8+ subsets were not yet sequenced.

Trimming took 6 bases from V and 4 from J; bases not matched to a gene: 7. Germline assignment: CDR1 MNHEY and CDR2 SVGEGT. This CDR3 is 14 amino acids long. On this clonotype itself: Its matching antigen is unknown.

TRB rearrangements were amplified by multiplex PCR with BIOMED2 TRB-A/B primers. TCRdb reanalysed the multiplex PCR reads using MiXCR and keeps one entry per CDR3 protein. This table holds more than 9,000 distinct CDR3 sequences, 25% to 35% found once. Each TRB amplification used roughly 230-550 ng of genomic DNA from blood. Sample: blood. This receptor was obtained from a human donor who had recovered from COVID-19. The chain combines TRBV6-2 or TRBV6-3 with TRBJ1-2, with 8 bases that match TRBD1. CDR3 coding DNA: TGTGCCAGCAGCTTCGGAGGGACAGGCTATGGCTACACCTTC. Encoded protein: CASSFGGTGYGYTF.